This T cell receptor (beta chain) is from a study of T cells after yellow fever vaccination. Across the study: Some fractions had low cell numbers, and these were prepared with SMART-Seq v4 Ultra Low Input. Study-wide results and limits: Most primary-vaccination clones recurred post-booster (nearly 98% CD4, 85% to 90% CD8). The CD4 and CD8 compartments had a small share of their clonotypes in common.

This CDR3 spans 15 amino acids. Losses at the gene ends were 0 bases for V and 10 bases for J; bases not matched to a gene: 5. Germline CDR1 MGHRA, CDR2 YSYEKL. This clonotype was counted at least ten times. Its antigen remains unidentified. UMIs were added to TCR cDNA along with a universal primer site when it was made by 5'RACE template switching. TCRdb re-analysed the 5' RACE reads in MiXCR, keeping a single row per CDR3 protein. In the table there are some 120,000 distinct CDR3 sequences, 8.4% of which are singletons. V gene TRBV4-1 combines with J gene TRBJ2-1; TRBD2 aligns across 11 bases. The receptor was isolated from a man in his thirties or forties who received the YFV17D yellow fever vaccine. The specimen was CD8+ T cells sorted from PBMCs, collected 45 days after the yellow fever booster vaccination. DNA of the CDR3: TGCGCCAGCAGCCAAGATCTAGCGGGAGGTCTAGAGCAGTTCTTC. Its translation is CASSQDLAGGLEQFF.